This T cell receptor beta chain was found in a study of OX40 agonist ivuxolimab in advanced cancers. Study details: Dose-escalation subjects each had hepatocellular carcinoma, melanoma, renal cell or head and neck cancer. A male proportion of about 84% was recorded, with mean age around 55 years and range about 20 to 79. Study results and caveats: On average, CD8+ T cells showed a greater number of expanded clones than CD4+.

Germline lookup yields CDR1 LGHNA and CDR2 YSLEER. Trimming stripped 5 bases from V and 3 bases from J, with 11 bases between. The CDR3 runs to 14 residues. Only in-frame clones appear in the TCRdb table, and some are missing; sequencing was by immunoSEQ multiplex PCR. The sample lists tens of thousands of clones, around 86% occurring once. As to this clone: Its matching antigen is unknown.

The TCR comes from an adult with an advanced solid tumor such as melanoma, head and neck, liver or kidney cancer. The sample here was CD4+ or CD8+ T cells sorted from blood, taken in a trial of the OX40 agonist ivuxolimab. The chain is built from TRBV4-3 and TRBJ2-1; D gene unclear. CDR3 bases: TGCGCCAGCAGCTCCGGCCCGGGCTACAATGAGCAGTTCTTC. This translates into CASSSGPGYNEQFF.